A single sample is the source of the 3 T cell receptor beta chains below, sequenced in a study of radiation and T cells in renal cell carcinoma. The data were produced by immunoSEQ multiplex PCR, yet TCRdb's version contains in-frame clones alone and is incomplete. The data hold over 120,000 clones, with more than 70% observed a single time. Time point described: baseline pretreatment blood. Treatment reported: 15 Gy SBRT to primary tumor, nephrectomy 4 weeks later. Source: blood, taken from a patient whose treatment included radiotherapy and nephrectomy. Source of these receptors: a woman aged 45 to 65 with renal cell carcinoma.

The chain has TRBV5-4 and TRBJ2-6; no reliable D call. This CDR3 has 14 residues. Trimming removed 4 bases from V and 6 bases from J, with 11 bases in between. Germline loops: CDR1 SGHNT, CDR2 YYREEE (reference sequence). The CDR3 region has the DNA TGTGCCAGCAGCCCCCGGTACGAGGCCAACGTCCTGACTTTC. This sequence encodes CASSPRYEANVLTF.

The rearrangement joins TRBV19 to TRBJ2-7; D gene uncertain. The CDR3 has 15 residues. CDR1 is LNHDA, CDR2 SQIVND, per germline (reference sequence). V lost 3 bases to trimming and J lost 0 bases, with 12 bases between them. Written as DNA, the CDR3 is TGTGCCAGTAGTATCGTAGGAGATCCCTCCTACGAGCAGTACTTC. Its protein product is CASSIVGDPSYEQYF. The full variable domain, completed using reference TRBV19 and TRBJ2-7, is DGGITQSPKYLFRKEGQNVTLSCEQNLNHDAMYWYRQDPGQGLRLIYYSQIVNDFQKGDIAEGYSVSREKKESFPLTVTSAQKNPTAFYLCASSIVGDPSYEQYFGPGTRLTVT.

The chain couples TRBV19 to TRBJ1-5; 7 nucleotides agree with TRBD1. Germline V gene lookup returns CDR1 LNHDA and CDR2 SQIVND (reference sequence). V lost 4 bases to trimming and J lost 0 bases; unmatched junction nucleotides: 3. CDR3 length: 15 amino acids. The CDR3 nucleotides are TGTGCCAGTAGTACGGGACAGTATAGCAATCAGCCCCAGCATTTT. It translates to CASSTGQYSNQPQHF. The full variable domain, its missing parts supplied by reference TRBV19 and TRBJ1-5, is DGGITQSPKYLFRKEGQNVTLSCEQNLNHDAMYWYRQDPGQGLRLIYYSQIVNDFQKGDIAEGYSVSREKKESFPLTVTSAQKNPTAFYLCASSTGQYSNQPQHFGDGTRLSIL.